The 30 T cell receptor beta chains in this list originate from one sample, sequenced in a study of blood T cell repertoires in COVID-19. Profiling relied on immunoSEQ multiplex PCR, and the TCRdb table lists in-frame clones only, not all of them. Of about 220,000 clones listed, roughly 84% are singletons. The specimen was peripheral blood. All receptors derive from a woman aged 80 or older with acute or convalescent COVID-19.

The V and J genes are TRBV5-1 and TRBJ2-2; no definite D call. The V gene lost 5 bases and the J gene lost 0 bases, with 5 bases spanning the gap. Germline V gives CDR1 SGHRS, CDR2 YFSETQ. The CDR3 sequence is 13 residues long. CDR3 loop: CASSLANTGELFF. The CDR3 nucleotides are TGCGCCAGCAGTTTAGCGAACACCGGGGAGCTGTTTTTT.

This CDR3 is CASSFSARGYGYTF. In DNA form, the CDR3 reads TGTGCCAGCAGTTTCTCGGCCCGCGGCTATGGCTACACCTTC. This chain joins TRBV27 and TRBJ1-2, with D unresolved. Trimming removed 3 bases at V and 4 bases at J, with 12 bases between. The CDR3 consists of 14 residues. Looked up from germline, CDR1 is MNHEY and CDR2 is SMNVEV (reference sequence).

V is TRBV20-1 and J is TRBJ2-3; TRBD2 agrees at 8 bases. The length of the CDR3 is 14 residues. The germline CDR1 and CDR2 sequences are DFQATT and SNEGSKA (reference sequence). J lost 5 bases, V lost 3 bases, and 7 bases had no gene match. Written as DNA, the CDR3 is TGCAGTGCTAGTGGGCGGGGGGAAGTAGATACGCAGTATTTT. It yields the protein CSASGRGEVDTQYF.

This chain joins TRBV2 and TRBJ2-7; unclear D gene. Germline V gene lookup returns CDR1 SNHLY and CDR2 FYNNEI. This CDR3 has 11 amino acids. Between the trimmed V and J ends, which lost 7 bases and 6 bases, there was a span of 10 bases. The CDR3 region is CASMLRREQYF. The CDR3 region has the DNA TGTGCCAGCATGTTGAGGCGCGAGCAGTACTTC.

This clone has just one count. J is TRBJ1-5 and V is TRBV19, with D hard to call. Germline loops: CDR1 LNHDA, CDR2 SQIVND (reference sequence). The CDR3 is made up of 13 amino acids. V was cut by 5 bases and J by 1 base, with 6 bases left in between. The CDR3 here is CASSSRSNQPQHF. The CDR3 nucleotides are TGTGCCAGTAGTTCCCGGAGCAATCAGCCCCAGCATTTT.

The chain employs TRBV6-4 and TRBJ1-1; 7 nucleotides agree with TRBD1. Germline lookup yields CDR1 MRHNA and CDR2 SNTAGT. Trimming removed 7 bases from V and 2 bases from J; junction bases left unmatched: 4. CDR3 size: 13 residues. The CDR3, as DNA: TGTGCCAGCAAAGACAGGGAAAACACTGAAGCTTTCTTT. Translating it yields CASKDRENTEAFF.

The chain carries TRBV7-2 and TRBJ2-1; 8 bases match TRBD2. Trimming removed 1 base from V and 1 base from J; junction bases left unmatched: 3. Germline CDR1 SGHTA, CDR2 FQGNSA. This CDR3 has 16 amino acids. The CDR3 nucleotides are TGTGCCAGCAGCTTAGGGAGCGGGGGATCCTACAATGAGCAGTTCTTC. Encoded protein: CASSLGSGGSYNEQFF.

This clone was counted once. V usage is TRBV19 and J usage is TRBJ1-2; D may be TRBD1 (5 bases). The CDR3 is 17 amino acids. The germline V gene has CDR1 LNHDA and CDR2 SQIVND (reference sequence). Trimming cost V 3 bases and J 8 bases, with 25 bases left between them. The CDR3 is CASSIWSGTAGGTGYTF. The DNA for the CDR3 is TGTGCCAGTAGTATCTGGTCAGGGACTGCCGGGGGGACCGGCTACACCTTC.

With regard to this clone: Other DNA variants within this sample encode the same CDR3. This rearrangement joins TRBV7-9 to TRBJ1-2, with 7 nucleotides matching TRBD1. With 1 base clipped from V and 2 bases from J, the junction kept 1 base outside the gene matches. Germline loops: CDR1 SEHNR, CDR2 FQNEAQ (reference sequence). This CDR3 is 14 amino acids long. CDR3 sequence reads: CASSLGQGNYGYTF. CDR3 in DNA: TGTGCCAGCAGCTTAGGACAGGGCAACTATGGCTACACCTTC.

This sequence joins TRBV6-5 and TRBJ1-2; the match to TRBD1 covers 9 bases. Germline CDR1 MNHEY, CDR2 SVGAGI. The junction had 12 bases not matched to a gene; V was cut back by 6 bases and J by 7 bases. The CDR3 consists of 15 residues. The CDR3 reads CASSSLRNRGPGYTF. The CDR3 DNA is TGTGCCAGCAGCTCCCTCCGGAACAGGGGGCCTGGCTACACCTTC.

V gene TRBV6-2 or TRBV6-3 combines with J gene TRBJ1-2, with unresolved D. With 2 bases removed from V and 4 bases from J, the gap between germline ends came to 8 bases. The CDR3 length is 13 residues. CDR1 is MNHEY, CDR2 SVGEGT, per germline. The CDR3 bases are TGTGCCAGCAGTTACGAGCGTCTCTATGGCTACACCTTC. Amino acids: CASSYERLYGYTF.

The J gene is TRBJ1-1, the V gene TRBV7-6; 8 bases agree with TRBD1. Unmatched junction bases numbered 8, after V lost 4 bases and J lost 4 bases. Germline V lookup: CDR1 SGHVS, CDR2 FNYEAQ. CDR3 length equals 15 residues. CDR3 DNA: TGTGCCAGCAGCTCGCGGACAGGGTCGTCCACTGAAGCTTTCTTT. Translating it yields CASSSRTGSSTEAFF.

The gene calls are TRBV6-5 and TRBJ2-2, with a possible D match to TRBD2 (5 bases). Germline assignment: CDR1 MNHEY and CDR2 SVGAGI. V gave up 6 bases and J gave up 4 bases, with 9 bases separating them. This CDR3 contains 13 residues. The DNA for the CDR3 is TGTGCCAGCAGCCAGGACTTCACCGGGGAGCTGTTTTTT. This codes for CASSQDFTGELFF.

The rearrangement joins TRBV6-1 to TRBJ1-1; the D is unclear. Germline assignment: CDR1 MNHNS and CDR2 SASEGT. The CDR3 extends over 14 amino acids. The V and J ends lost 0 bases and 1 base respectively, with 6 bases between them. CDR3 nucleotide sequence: TGTGCCAGCAGTGAAGCGGGGAGGAACACTGAAGCTTTCTTT. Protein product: CASSEAGRNTEAFF.

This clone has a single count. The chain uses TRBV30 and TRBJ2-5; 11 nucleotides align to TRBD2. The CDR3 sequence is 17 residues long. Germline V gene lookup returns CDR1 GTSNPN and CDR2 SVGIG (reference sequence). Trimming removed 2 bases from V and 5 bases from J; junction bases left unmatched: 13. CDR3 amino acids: CAWSTALAGAGGETQYF. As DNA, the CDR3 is TGTGCCTGGAGTACGGCACTAGCGGGGGCCGGGGGGGAGACCCAGTACTTC.

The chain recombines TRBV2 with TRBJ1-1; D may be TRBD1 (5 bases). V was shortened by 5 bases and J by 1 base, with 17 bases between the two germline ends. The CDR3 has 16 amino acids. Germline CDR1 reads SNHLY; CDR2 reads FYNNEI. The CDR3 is CASSPVGGGENTEAFF. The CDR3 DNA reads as TGTGCCAGCAGTCCAGTCGGGGGAGGTGAGAACACTGAAGCTTTCTTT.

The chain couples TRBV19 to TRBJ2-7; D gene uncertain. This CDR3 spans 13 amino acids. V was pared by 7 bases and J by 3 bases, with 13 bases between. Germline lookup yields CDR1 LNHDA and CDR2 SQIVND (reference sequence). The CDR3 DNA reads TGTGCCAGTACCCCCGACAAAGGCTACGAGCAGTACTTC. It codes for CASTPDKGYEQYF.

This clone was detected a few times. The CDR3 here is CASSAMSAAYSNYGYTF. CDR3 sequence (DNA): TGTGCCAGCAGCGCGATGAGCGCCGCGTACTCTAACTATGGCTACACCTTC. J is TRBJ1-2 and V is TRBV7-9; D is unclear. The CDR3 totals 17 residues. Germline CDR1 is SEHNR and CDR2 is FQNEAQ (reference sequence). The V end lost 5 bases, the J end lost 0 bases, and 19 bases lay between the germline ends.

The CDR3 is CASSQDPTASGGYTF. CDR3 nucleotides: TGTGCCAGCAGCCAAGATCCAACGGCTTCGGGTGGCTACACCTTC. The J gene is TRBJ1-2, the V gene TRBV4-2; D remains ambiguous. The ends were cut back, 0 bases at V and 7 bases at J, with 15 bases in the middle. Germline V gives CDR1 LGHNA, CDR2 YNFKEQ. CDR3 length equals 15 residues.

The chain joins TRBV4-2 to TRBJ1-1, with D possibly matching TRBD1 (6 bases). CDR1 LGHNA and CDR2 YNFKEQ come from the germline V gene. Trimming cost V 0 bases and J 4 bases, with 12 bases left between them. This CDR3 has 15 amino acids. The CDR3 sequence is CASSQEGAETTEAFF. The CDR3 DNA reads TGTGCCAGCAGCCAAGAGGGGGCAGAGACCACTGAAGCTTTCTTT.

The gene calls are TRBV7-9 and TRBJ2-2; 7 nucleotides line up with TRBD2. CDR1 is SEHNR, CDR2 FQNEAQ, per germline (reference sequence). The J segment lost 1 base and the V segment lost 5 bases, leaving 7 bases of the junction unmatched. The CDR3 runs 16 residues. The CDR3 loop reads CASSQAGRRNTGELFF. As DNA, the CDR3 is TGTGCCAGCAGCCAAGCGGGGCGGCGGAACACCGGGGAGCTGTTTTTT.

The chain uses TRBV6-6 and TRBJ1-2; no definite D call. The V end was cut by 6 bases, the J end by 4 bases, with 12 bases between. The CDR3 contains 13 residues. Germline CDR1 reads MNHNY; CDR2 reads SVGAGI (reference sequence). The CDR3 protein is CASSPAVLYGYTF. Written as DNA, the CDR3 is TGTGCCAGCAGCCCTGCGGTCCTCTATGGCTACACCTTC.

CDR3 DNA sequence: TGTGCCAGCAGTGACTTACCGGGACAGGGGGGTGAAAAACTGTTTTTT. Amino acid sequence: CASSDLPGQGGEKLFF. The V call is TRBV27, the J call TRBJ1-4; 11 bases agree with TRBD1. This CDR3 comprises 16 residues. Per germline, CDR1 MNHEY and CDR2 SMNVEV (reference sequence). V lost 5 bases to trimming and J lost 7 bases; unmatched junction nucleotides: 9. The complete variable domain, with remaining parts taken from reference TRBV27 and TRBJ1-4, reads EAQVTQNPRYLITVTGKKLTVTCSQNMNHEYMSWYRQDPGLGLRQIYYSMNVEVTDKGDVPEGYKVSRKEKRNFPLILESPSPNQTSLYFCASSDLPGQGGEKLFFGSGTQLSVL.

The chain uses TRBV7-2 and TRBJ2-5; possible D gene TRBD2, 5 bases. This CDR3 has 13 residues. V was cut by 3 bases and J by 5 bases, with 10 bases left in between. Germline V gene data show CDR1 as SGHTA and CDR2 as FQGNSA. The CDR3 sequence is CASSFPGMETQYF. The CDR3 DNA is TGTGCCAGCAGCTTCCCGGGGATGGAGACCCAGTACTTC. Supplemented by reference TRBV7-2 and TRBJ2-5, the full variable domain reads GAGVSQSPSNKVTEKGKDVELRCDPISGHTALYWYRQSLGQGLEFLIYFQGNSAPDKSGLPSDRFSAERTGGSVSTLTIQRTQQEDSAVYLCASSFPGMETQYFGPGTRLLVL.

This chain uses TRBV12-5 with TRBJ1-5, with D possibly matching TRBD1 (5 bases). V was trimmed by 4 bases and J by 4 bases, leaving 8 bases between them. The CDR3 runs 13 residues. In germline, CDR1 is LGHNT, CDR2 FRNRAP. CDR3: CASGSDTNQPQHF. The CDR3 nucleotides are TGTGCTAGTGGTTCGGACACTAATCAGCCCCAGCATTTT.

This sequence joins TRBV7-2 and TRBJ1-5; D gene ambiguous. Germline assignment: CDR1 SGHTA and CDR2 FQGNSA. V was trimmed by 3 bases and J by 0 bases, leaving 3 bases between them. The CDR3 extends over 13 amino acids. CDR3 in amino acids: CASSFYSNQPQHF. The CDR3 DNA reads TGTGCCAGCAGCTTCTATAGCAATCAGCCCCAGCATTTT. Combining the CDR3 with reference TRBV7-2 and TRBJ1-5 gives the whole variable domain GAGVSQSPSNKVTEKGKDVELRCDPISGHTALYWYRQSLGQGLEFLIYFQGNSAPDKSGLPSDRFSAERTGGSVSTLTIQRTQQEDSAVYLCASSFYSNQPQHFGDGTRLSIL.

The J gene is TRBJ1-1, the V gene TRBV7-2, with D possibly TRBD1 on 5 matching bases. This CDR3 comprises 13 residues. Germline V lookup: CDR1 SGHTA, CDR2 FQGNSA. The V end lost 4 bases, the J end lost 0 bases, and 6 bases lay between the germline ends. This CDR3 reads CASSSRVNTEAFF. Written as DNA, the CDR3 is TGTGCCAGCAGCTCCAGGGTGAACACTGAAGCTTTCTTT.

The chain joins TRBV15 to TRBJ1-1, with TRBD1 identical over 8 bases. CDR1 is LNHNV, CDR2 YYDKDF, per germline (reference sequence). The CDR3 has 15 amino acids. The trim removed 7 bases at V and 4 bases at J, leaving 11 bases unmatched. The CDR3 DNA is TGTGCCACCACCGTGGACAGGGCGGCCATCACTGAAGCTTTCTTT. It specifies CATTVDRAAITEAFF.

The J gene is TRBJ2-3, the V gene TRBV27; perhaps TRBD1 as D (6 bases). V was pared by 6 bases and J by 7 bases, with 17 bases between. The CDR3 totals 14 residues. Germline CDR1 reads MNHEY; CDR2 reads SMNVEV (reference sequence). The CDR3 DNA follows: TGTGCCAGCAGCCTGTCACAGGGCAAATATACGCAGTATTTT. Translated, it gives CASSLSQGKYTQYF.

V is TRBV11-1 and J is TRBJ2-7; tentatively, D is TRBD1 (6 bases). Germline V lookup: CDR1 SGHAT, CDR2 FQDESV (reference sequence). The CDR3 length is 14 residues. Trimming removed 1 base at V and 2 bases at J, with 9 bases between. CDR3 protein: CASSLVTGTYEQYF. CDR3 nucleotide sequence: TGTGCCAGCAGCTTAGTAACAGGGACCTACGAGCAGTACTTC.